This T cell receptor beta chain emerged from a study of identical twins. Study-level points and caveats: Beta clonotypes that were abundant in cord blood contained fewer insertions, a pattern absent from memory repertoires. Within monozygotic twins, out-of-frame TCR alpha sharing was underestimated by the models.

Unique molecular identifiers were in the cDNA, with template-switch universal primer binding. TCRdb re-called the 5' RACE reads with MiXCR, one entry per CDR3 protein. Of 400,000 or so distinct CDR3 sequences in the sample, 8.5% to 10% were seen once. Germline lookup yields CDR1 LNHDA and CDR2 SQIVND (reference sequence). V was cut by 5 bases and J by 1 base, with 15 bases left in between. The CDR3 has 16 residues. Of note for this clonotype: The antigen is unknown.

The source material was naive T cells sorted from blood. This TCR was recovered from a woman aged 45-59 years in good health. The chain links TRBV19 to TRBJ2-4, with D perhaps matching TRBD1 (6 bases). This chain's CDR3 is CASSPQGQGAKNIQYF. The DNA of the CDR3 is TGTGCCAGTAGTCCACAGGGTCAGGGGGCCAAAAACATTCAGTACTTC.